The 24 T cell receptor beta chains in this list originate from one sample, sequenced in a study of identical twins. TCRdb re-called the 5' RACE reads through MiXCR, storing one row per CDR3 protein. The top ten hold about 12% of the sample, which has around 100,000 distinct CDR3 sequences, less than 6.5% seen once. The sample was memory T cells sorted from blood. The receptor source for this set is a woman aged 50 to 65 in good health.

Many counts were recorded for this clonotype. The CDR3 nucleotides are TGTGCCAGCAGCTTGACAGGGGGCGTTAATCAGCCCCAGCATTTT. Protein: CASSLTGGVNQPQHF. The chain recombines TRBV13 with TRBJ1-5; TRBD1 matches at 10 bases. With V trimmed by 3 bases and J by 4 bases, 3 bases remained unmatched. CDR1 PRHDT and CDR2 FYEKMQ come from the germline V gene (reference sequence). This CDR3 comprises 15 residues. Together with reference TRBV13 and TRBJ1-5, the CDR3 gives the full variable domain: AAGVIQSPRHLIKEKRETATLKCYPIPRHDTVYWYQQGPGQDPQFLISFYEKMQSDKGSIPDRFSAQQFSDYHSELNMSSLELGDSALYFCASSLTGGVNQPQHFGDGTRLSIL.

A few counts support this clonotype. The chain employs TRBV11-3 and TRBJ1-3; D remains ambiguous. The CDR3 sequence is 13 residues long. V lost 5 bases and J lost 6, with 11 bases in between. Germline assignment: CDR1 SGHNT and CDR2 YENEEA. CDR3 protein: CASSENRKNTIYF. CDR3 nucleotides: TGTGCCAGCAGCGAAAACCGGAAAAACACCATATATTTT.

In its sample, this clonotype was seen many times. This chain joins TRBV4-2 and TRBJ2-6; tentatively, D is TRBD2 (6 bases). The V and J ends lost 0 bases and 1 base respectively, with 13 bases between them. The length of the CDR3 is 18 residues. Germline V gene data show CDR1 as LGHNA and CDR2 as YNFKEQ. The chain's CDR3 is CASSQEAPGGSGANVLTF. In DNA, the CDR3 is TGTGCCAGCAGCCAAGAGGCCCCTGGGGGGTCTGGGGCCAACGTCCTGACTTTC.

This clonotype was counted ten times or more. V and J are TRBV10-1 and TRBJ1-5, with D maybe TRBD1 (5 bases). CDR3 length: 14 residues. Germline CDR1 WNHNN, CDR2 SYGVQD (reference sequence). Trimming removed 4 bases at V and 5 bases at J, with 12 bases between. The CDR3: CASSVAGSHQPQHF. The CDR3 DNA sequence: TGCGCCAGCAGTGTCGCAGGGTCGCATCAGCCCCAGCATTTT.

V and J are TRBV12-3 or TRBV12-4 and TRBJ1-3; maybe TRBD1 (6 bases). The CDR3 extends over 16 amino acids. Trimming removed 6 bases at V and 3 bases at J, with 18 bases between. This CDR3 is CASSPNRGFGGNTIYF. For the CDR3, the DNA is TGTGCCAGCAGCCCTAATAGGGGGTTCGGTGGAAACACCATATATTTT.

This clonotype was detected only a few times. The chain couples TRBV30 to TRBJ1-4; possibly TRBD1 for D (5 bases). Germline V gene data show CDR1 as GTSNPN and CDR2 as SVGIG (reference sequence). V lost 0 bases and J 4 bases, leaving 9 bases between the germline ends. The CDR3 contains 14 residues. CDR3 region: CAWSVWGVNEKLFF. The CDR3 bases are TGTGCCTGGAGTGTATGGGGGGTTAATGAAAAACTGTTTTTT.

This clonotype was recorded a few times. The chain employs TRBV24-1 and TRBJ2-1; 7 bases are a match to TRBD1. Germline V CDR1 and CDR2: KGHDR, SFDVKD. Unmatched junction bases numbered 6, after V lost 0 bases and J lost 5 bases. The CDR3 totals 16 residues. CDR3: CATSDLKRDRDNEQFF. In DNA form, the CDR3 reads TGTGCCACCAGTGATTTGAAACGGGACAGAGACAATGAGCAGTTCTTC.

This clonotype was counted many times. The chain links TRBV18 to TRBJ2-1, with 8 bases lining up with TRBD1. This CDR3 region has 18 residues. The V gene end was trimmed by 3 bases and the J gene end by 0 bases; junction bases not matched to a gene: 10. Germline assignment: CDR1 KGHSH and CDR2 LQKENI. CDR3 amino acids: CASSPATGGFYSYNEQFF. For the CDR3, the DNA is TGTGCCAGCTCACCGGCCACAGGGGGATTTTACTCCTACAATGAGCAGTTCTTC. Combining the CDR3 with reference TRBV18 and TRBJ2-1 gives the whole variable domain NAGVMQNPRHLVRRRGQEARLRCSPMKGHSHVYWYRQLPEEGLKFMVYLQKENIIDESGMPKERFSAEFPKEGPSILRIQQVVRGDSAAYFCASSPATGGFYSYNEQFFGPGTRLTVL.

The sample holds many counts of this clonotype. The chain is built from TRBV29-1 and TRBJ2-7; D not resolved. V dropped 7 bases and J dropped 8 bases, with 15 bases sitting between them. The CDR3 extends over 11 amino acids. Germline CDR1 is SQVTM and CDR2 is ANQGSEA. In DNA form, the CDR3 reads TGCAGCGCAAAGGACCCAGGCAAGCAGTACTTC. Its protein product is CSAKDPGKQYF.

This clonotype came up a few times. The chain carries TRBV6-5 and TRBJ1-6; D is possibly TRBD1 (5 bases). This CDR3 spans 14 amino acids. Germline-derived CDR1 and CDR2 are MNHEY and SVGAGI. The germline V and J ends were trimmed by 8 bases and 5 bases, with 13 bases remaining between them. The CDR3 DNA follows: TGTGCCAGCGGGCGGGGGTCAAATAATTCACCCCTCCACTTT. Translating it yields CASGRGSNNSPLHF.

As DNA, the CDR3 is TGTGCCAGCAGTTTGTCCGCGGGGCGACGGTATGGCTACACCTTC. This encodes CASSLSAGRRYGYTF. The chain links TRBV27 to TRBJ1-2; a weak D match, TRBD1 (5 bases). This CDR3 has 15 residues. Germline V lookup: CDR1 MNHEY, CDR2 SMNVEV (reference sequence). Trimming shortened V by 3 bases and J by 5 bases, and 16 bases separated the two germline ends.

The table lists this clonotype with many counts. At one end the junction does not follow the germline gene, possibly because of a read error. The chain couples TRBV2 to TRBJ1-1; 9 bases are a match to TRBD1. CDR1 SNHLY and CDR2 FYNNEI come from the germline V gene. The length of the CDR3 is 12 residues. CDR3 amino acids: CASRTGGGGASF. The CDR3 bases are TGTGCCAGCAGGACAGGGGGGGGAGGGGCCTCCTTT.

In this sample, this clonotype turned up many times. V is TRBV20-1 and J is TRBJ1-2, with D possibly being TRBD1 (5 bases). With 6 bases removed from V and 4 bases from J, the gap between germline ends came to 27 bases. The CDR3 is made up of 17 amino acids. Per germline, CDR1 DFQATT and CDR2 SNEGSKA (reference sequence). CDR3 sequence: CSAPGGAGPSGIYGYTF. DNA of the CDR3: TGCAGTGCGCCAGGCGGGGCAGGGCCGTCGGGGATCTATGGCTACACCTTC.

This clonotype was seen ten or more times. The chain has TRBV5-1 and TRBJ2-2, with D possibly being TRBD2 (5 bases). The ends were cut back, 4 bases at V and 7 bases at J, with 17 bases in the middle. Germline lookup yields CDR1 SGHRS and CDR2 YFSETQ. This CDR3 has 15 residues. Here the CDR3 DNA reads TGCGCCAGCAGCGTCAACCCTACTAGGGTCGGGGAGCTGTTTTTT. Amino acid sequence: CASSVNPTRVGELFF.

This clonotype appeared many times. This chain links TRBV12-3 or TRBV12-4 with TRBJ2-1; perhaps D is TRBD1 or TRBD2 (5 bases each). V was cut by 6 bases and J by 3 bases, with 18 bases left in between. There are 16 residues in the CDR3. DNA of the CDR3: TGTGCCAGCAGCTGGGGGTCTAGCTCCCGCTACAATGAGCAGTTCTTC. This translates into CASSWGSSSRYNEQFF.

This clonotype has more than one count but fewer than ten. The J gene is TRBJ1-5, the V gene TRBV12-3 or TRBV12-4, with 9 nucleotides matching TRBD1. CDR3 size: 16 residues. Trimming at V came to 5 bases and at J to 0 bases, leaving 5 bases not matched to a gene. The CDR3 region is CASSTTGGASNQPQHF. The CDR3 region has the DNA TGTGCCAGCAGTACTACAGGGGGCGCTAGCAATCAGCCCCAGCATTTT.

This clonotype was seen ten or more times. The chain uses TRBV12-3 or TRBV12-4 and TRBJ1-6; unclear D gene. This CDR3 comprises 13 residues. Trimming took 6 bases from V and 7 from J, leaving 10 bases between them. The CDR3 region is CASSRVLNSPLHF. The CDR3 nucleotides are TGTGCCAGCAGCCGCGTCCTGAATTCACCCCTCCACTTT.

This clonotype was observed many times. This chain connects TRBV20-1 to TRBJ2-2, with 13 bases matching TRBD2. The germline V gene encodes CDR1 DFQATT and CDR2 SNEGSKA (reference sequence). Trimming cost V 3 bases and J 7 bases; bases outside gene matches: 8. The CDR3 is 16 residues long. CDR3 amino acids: CSARNGLAGAGGELFF. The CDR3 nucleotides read TGCAGTGCTAGGAACGGACTAGCGGGAGCGGGCGGGGAGCTGTTTTTT.

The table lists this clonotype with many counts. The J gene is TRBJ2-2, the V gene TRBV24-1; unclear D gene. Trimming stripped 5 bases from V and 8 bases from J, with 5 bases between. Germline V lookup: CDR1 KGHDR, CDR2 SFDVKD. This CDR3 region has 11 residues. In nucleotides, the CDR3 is TGTGCCACCAGTGTTCTAGGGGAGCTGTTTTTT. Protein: CATSVLGELFF.

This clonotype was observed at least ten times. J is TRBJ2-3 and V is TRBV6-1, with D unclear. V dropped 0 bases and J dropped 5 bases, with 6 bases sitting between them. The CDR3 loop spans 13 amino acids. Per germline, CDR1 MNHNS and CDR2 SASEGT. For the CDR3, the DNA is TGTGCCAGCAGTGAAGCGTCCAGAGATACGCAGTATTTT. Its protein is CASSEASRDTQYF.

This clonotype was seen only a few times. The CDR3 region is CASSLTFPSGGLTDTQYF. The CDR3 nucleotides are TGTGCCAGCAGTCTAACCTTCCCTAGCGGAGGGTTAACAGATACGCAGTATTTT. The chain links TRBV27 to TRBJ2-3, with 7 bases matching TRBD2. This CDR3 contains 18 residues. The germline V gene encodes CDR1 MNHEY and CDR2 SMNVEV (reference sequence). Trimming removed 5 bases from V and 3 bases from J; junction bases left unmatched: 17.

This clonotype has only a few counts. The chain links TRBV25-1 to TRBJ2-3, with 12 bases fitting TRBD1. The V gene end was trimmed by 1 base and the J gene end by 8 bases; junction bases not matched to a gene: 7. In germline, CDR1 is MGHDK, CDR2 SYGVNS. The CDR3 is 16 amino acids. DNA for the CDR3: TGTGCCAGCAGTGAATTTGGGACAGGGGGCCTTGGTACGCAGTATTTT. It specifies CASSEFGTGGLGTQYF.

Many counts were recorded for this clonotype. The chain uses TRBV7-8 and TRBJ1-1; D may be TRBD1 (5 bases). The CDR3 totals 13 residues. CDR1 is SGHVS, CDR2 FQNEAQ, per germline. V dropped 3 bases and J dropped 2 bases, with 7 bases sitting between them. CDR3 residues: CASSLRGNTEAFF. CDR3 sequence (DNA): TGTGCCAGCAGCTTGAGGGGAAACACTGAAGCTTTCTTT.

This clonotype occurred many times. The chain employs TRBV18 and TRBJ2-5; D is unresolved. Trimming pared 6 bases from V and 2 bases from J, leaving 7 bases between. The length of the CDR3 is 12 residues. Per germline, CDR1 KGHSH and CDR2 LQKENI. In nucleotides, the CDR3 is TGTGCCAGCTCGACTCTGCAAGAGACCCAGTACTTC. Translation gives CASSTLQETQYF.